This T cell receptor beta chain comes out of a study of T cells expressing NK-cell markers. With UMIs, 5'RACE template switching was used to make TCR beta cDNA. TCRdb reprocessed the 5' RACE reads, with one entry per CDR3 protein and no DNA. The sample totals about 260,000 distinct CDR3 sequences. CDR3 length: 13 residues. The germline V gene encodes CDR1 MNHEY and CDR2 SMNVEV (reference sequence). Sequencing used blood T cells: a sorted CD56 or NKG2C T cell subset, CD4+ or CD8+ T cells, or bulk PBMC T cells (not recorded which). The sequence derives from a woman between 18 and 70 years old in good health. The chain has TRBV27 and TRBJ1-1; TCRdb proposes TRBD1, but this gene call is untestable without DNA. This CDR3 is CASSPRQGSEAFF.